Each of the 5 T cell receptor beta chains below was sequenced from the same sample in a study of cytomegalovirus exposure and HLA in healthy donors. The PCR had 60 Vbeta and 13 Jbeta primers. Here immunoSEQ multiplex PCR was the method, and the copy in TCRdb shows in-frame clones only, minus some. The sample includes some 130,000 clones, roughly 80% of them seen just once. The sequencing sample was made of PBMCs. The receptors here all came from a man aged 35 to 55 in good health and CMV-seronegative.

The V call is TRBV21-1, the J call TRBJ1-3. TRBV21-1 is reported as a pseudogene. The CDR3 runs to 16 residues. CDR3 coding DNA: TGTGCCAGCAGCAAAGCAGGGGGGGCCGGTAGAAACACCATATATTTT. Its protein is CASSKAGGAGRNTIYF.

In this sample, this clone turned up once. The chain couples TRBV7-2 to TRBJ2-1, with 9 bases lining up with TRBD1. There are 16 residues in the CDR3. Unmatched junction bases numbered 14, after V lost 4 bases and J lost 10 bases. The germline CDR1 and CDR2 sequences are SGHTA and FQGNSA. The chain's CDR3 is CASSYPRDRETREQFF. For the CDR3, the DNA is TGTGCCAGCAGCTATCCCCGGGACAGGGAAACCCGGGAGCAGTTCTTC.

V is TRBV25-1 and J is TRBJ2-7, with 9 bases fitting TRBD2. Germline V CDR1 and CDR2: MGHDK, SYGVNS. J gave up 2 bases and V 3 bases, and 11 bases lay outside the gene matches. The CDR3 contains 17 residues. CDR3 coding DNA: TGTGCCAGCAGTGAGAGAGGCGGGAGGGCCGGGGCCTACGAGCAGTACTTC. It specifies CASSERGGRAGAYEQYF.

V is TRBV10-3 and J is TRBJ2-1, with D unresolved. This CDR3 has 11 residues. V was pared by 6 bases and J by 7 bases, with 7 bases between. CDR1 and CDR2 (germline): ENHRY, SYGVKD. The CDR3 spells CAIRGPNEQFF. Written as DNA, the CDR3 is TGTGCCATCAGGGGCCCGAATGAGCAGTTCTTC.

This chain uses TRBV18 with TRBJ1-4, with TRBD1 as a possible D gene (6 bases). CDR1 is KGHSH and CDR2 is LQKENI in the germline V gene. Trimming left V 4 bases short and J 5 bases short, with 14 bases between. CDR3 length: 15 amino acids. CDR3 in amino acids: CASSLTPGQNEKLFF. The CDR3, as DNA: TGTGCCAGCTCACTGACGCCGGGACAAAATGAAAAACTGTTTTTT.